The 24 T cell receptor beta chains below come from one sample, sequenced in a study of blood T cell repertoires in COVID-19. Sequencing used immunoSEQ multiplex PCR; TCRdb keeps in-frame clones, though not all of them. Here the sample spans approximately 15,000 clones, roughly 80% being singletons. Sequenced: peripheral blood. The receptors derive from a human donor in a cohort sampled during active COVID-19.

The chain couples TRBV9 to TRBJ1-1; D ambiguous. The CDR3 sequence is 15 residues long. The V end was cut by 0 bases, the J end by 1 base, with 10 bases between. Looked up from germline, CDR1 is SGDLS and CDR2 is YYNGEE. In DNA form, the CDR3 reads TGTGCCAGCAGCGTAGCTCTTATTCCGAACACTGAAGCTTTCTTT. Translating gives CASSVALIPNTEAFF.

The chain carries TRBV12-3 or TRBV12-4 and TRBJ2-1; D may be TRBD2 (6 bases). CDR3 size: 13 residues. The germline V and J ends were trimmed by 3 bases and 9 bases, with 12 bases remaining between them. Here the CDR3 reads CASSFGGGGEQFF. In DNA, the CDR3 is TGTGCCAGCAGTTTTGGGGGAGGCGGTGAGCAGTTCTTC.

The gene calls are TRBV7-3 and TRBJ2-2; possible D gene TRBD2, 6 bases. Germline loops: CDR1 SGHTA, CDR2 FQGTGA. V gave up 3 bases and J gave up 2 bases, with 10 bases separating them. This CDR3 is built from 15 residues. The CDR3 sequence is CASSLEGINTGELFF. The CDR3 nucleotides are TGTGCCAGCAGCTTGGAGGGGATCAACACCGGGGAGCTGTTTTTT.

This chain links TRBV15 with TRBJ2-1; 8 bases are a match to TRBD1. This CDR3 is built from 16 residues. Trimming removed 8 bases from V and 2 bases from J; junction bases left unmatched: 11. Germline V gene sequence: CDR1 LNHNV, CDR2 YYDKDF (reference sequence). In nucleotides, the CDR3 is TGTGCCACCTCTATCAAGCAGGGGGCCCCCTACAATGAGCAGTTCTTC. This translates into CATSIKQGAPYNEQFF.

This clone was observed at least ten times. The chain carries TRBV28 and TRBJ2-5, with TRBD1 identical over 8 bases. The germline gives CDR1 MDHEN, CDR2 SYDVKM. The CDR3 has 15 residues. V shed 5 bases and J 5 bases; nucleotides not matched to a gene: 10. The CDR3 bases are TGTGCCAGCAGTACGGCCGACAGGGGTAGGGAGACCCAGTACTTC. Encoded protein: CASSTADRGRETQYF. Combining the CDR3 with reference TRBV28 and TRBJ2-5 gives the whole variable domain DVKVTQSSRYLVKRTGEKVFLECVQDMDHENMFWYRQDPGLGLRLIYFSYDVKMKEKGDIPEGYSVSREKKERFSLILESASTNQTSMYLCASSTADRGRETQYFGPGTRLLVL.

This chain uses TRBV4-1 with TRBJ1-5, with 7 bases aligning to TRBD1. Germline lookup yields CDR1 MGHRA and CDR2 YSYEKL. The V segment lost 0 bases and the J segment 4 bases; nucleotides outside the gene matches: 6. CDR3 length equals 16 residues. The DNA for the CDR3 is TGCGCCAGCAGCCAAGAAATGGGACAGCTAAATCAGCCCCAGCATTTT. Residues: CASSQEMGQLNQPQHF.

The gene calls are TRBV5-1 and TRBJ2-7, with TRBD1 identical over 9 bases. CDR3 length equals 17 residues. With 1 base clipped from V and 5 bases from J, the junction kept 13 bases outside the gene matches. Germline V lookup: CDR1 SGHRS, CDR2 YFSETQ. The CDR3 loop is CASSLRGRGDRVHEQYF. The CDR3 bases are TGCGCCAGCAGCTTGCGGGGCCGGGGGGACAGGGTACACGAGCAGTACTTC.

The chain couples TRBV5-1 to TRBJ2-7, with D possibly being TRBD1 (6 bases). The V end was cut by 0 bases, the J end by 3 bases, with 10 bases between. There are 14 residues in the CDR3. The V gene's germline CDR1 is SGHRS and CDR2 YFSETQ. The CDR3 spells CASSLGQDNYEQYF. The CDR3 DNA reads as TGCGCCAGCAGCTTGGGACAGGACAACTACGAGCAGTACTTC.

The CDR3 sequence is CAWSVLGATDTQYF. The CDR3 DNA reads TGTGCCTGGAGTGTACTGGGGGCCACAGATACGCAGTATTTT. The chain uses TRBV30 and TRBJ2-3; weak D call: TRBD1 (6 bases). Germline loops: CDR1 GTSNPN, CDR2 SVGIG (reference sequence). V was trimmed by 0 bases and J by 2 bases, leaving 9 bases between them. The CDR3 spans 14 residues.

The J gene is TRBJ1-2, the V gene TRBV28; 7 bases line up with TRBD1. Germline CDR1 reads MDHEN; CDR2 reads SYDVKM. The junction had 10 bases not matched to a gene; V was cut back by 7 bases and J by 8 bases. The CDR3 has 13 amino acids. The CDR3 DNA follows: TGTGCCAGCACAGGGGGTCCTGAGAACGGCTACACCTTC. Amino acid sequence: CASTGGPENGYTF.

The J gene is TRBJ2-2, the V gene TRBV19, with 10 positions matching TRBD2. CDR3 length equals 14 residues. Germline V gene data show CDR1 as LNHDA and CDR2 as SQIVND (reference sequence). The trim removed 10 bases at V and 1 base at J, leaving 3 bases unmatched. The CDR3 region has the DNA TGTGCCACTAGCGGGAGCCAGAACACCGGGGAGCTGTTTTTT. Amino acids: CATSGSQNTGELFF.

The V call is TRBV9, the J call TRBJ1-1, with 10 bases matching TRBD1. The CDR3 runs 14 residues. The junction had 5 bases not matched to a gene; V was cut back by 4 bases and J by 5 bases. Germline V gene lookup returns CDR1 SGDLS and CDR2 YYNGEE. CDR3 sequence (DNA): TGTGCCAGCAGCCCTAGGGACAGGGGAACTGAAGCTTTCTTT. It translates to CASSPRDRGTEAFF.

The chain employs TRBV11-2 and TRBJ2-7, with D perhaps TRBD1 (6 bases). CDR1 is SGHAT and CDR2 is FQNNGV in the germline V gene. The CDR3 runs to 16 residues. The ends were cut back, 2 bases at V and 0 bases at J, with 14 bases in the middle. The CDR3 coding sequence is TGTGCCAGCAGCTTATATTGGACAGCTAACTCCTACGAGCAGTACTTC. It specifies CASSLYWTANSYEQYF. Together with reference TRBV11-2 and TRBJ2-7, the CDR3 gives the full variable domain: EAGVAQSPRYKIIEKRQSVAFWCNPISGHATLYWYQQILGQGPKLLIQFQNNGVVDDSQLPKDRFSAERLKGVDSTLKIQPAKLEDSAVYLCASSLYWTANSYEQYFGPGTRLTVT.

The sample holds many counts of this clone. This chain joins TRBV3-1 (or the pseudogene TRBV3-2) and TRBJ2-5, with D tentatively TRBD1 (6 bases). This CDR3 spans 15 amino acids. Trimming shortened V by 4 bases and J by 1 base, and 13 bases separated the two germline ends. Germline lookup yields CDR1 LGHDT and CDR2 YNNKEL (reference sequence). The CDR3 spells CASSRISTGQETQYF. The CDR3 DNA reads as TGTGCCAGCAGCCGAATTTCGACAGGCCAAGAGACCCAGTACTTC.

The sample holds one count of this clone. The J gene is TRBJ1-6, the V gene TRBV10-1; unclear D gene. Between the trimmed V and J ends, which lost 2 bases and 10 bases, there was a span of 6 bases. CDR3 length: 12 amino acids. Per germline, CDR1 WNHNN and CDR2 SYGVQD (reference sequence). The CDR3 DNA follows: TGCGCCAGCAGTGAGGCGGGATCACCCCTCCACTTT. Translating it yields CASSEAGSPLHF.

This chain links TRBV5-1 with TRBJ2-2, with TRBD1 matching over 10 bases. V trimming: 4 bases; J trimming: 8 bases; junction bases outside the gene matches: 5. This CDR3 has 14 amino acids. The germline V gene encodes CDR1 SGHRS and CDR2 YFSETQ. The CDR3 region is CASSPGTGAGELFF. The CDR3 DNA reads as TGCGCCAGCAGCCCGGGGACAGGGGCTGGGGAGCTGTTTTTT.

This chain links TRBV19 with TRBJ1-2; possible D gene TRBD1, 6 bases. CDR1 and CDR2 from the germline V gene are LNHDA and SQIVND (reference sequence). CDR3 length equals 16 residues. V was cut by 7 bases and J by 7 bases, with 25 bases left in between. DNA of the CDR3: TGTGCCAGTACGGACAGCCTCTATAACTTACGGGGTGGCTACACCTTC. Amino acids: CASTDSLYNLRGGYTF.

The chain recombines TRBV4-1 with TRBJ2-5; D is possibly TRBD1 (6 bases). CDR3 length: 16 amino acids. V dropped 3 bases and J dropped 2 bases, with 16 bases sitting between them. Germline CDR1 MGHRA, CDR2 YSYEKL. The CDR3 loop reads CASSQIAEGGQETQYF. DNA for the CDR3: TGCGCCAGCAGCCAGATAGCTGAAGGGGGACAAGAGACCCAGTACTTC.

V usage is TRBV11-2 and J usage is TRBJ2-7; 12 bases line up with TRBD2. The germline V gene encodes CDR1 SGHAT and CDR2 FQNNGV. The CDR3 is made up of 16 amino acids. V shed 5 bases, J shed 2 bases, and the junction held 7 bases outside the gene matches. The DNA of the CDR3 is TGTGCCAGCAGCACCGGGACTAGCGGGCTAACCTACGAGCAGTACTTC. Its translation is CASSTGTSGLTYEQYF.

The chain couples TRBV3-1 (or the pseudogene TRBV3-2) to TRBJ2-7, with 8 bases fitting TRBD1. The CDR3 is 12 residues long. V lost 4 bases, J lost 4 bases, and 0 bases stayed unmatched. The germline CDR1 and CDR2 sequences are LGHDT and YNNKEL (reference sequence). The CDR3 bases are TGTGCCAGCAGCCGGACAGGGTACGAGCAGTACTTC. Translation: CASSRTGYEQYF.

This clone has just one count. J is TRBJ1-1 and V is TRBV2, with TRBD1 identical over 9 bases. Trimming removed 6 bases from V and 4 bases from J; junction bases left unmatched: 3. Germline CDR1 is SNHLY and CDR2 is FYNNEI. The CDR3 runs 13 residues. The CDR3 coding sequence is TGTGCCAGCAGGGGGACAGGGTCCACTGAAGCTTTCTTT. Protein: CASRGTGSTEAFF. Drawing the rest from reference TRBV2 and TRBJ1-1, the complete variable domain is EPEVTQTPSHQVTQMGQEVILRCVPISNHLYFYWYRQILGQKVEFLVSFYNNEISEKSEIFDDQFSVERPDGSNFTLKIRSTKLEDSAMYFCASRGTGSTEAFFGQGTRLTVV.

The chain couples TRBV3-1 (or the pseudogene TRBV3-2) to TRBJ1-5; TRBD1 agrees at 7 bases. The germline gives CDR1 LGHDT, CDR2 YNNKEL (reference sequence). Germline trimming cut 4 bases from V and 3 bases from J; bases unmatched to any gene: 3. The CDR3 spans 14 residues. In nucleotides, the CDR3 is TGTGCCAGCAGCCCCGGGACAGACAATCAGCCCCAGCATTTT. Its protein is CASSPGTDNQPQHF.

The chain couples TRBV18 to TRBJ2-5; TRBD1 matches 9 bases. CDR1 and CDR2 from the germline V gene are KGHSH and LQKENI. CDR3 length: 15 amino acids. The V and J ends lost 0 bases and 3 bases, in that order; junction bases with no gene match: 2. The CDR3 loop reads CASSPPGQGKETQYF. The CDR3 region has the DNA TGTGCCAGCTCACCACCGGGACAGGGAAAAGAGACCCAGTACTTC.

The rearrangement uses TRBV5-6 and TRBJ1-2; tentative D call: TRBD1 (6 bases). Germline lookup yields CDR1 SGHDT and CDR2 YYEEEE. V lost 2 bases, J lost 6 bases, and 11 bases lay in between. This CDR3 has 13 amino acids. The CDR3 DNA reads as TGTGCCAGCAGCTTTGGGGGGGCGCATGGCTACACCTTC. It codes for CASSFGGAHGYTF.